This T cell receptor (beta chain) stems from a study of vaccination and CD4 T cells after COVID-19 (dated by TCRdb to the early 2020s). Context from the whole study: In the convalescent cohort there were six males and four females, among whom were two Hispanic individuals, seven Caucasians, two Asians and one multiracial person. Culture stimuli were overlapping spike peptide pools from SARS-CoV-2 and from the common cold coronaviruses HCoV-NL63, HCoV-OC43 and HCoV-229E. At the TCR clonotype level, an earlier paper using these donors assessed memory CD4+ T cell crossreactivity between SARS-CoV-2 and common cold coronavirus spike proteins. The spike-specific CD4+ TCR repertoire was compared before and after mRNA vaccination in 10 COVID-19 convalescent patients and a handful of infection-naive healthy vaccine recipients. Control cultures received a CEFX viral epitope pool as the positive control, an HIV-1 Nef peptide pool as the negative control, or no peptide. Participants received two doses of either the Pfizer-BioNTech BNT162b2 vaccine (n=8) or the Moderna mRNA-1273 vaccine (n=2). Post-vaccine blood samples were taken a median of about 77 days after the second vaccine dose, with a range of roughly 13 to 250 days. Post-COVID blood samples from convalescent patients were collected a median of about 110 days after diagnosis, with a range of roughly 30 to 161 days.

The library was generated by PCR. TCR sequencing of DNA from cultured CD4+ T cells used the Oncomine TCR Beta short-read assay at the Johns Hopkins FTIC core. The QIAamp micro DNA kit was used to extract genomic DNA from the cultured CD4+ T cells. Oncomine TCR Beta libraries made from cultured CD4+ T cells were pooled using unique dual indexes and sequenced on an Illumina iSeq 100. Processing in the source paper ran as follows. Non-productive sequences were filtered out, and CDR3s that did not start with C, did not end with F or W, or were shorter than 7 amino acids were discarded. The MANAFEST web application identified antigen-specific clonotypes by comparing peptide-stimulated wells against reference wells and other culture wells. To be called positive, a clone needed an FDR below 0.05, an odds ratio above 5, and a productive frequency above 0.1% in at least two of three replicate wells. A clonotype was classed as cross-reactive if the clonotype showed significant expansion both in SARS-CoV-2 spike wells and in at least one common cold coronavirus spike condition. Levenshtein distances (stringdist) and unrooted phylogenetic trees (ape) in R version 3.6.1 were used to assess CDR3 homology. Using fastp at Q25 and MiXCR, TCRdb reprocessed the public reads and kept productive beta chains. Under each unique CDR3 protein, matching rows form one entry showing the most common genes and DNA. TCRdb's processing, not the study's, gives the V and J calls here. The sample contains 6,000 or so distinct CDR3 sequences, around 43% of them found a single time. The top ten constitute around 32% of the sample.

About this clonotype: The antigen this receptor binds is unknown. Qualities for individual bases were not recorded, and no much larger clone is one base off.

Reading the label with the study, this specimen's treatment or condition is: approximately 10-day PBMC culture with coronavirus spike peptide pools or control peptides (ViraFEST assay). CD4+ T cells from unexposed donors were collected before the COVID-19 pandemic (2011-2018). The ViraFEST assay, used in the study, expanded antigen-specific T cells with peptide pools and then identified the expanded clonotypes through TCR sequencing. Each well held 2 million to 2.5 million PBMCs cultured with 9 to 10 ug/ml peptide pools in IMDM containing 5% human AB serum and approximately 10 IU/ml IL-2. Half of the culture medium was replaced with fresh IL-2-containing medium on days 3 and 7. After 10 to 11 days of culture, CD4+ T cells were isolated by negative selection using the EasySep CD4+ T cell isolation kit. Unexposed donor CD4+ T cells were tested for reactivity to SARS-CoV-2 S and N and four common cold coronavirus spike pools, as cell number allowed. Ficoll-Paque Plus gradient centrifugation was used to isolate PBMCs from whole blood, and the isolated PBMCs were then either used fresh or cryopreserved at -140C. Triplicate wells were generally used for each culture condition. The leukapheresis product used for the unexposed donors was purchased from a commercial source.

Findings and caveats that apply to the study as a whole: Relatively few convalescent patients were included in the study, and early timepoints after natural infection were not analyzed. In convalescent patients, nearly all vaccine-specific clones (304 of 307) were found to be mono-reactive for SARS-CoV-2 spike rather than cross-reactive with common cold coronaviruses. Among convalescent patients, a median about 86% of the SARS-CoV-2-reactive clones seen after vaccination appeared only after vaccination, which suggests priming specific to the vaccine. An increase in the median number of SARS-CoV-2-reactive clonotypes from 20 to 25 after infection to some 40 after vaccination was observed, but the change was not found to be significant.

The clonotype originates from a human donor in good health. Specimen: CD4+ T cells from blood, cultured in vitro.

The bases are TGTGCCACCAGTGGTAGTACAGATACGCAGTATTTT. Its amino acids are CATSGSTDTQYF. Here the chain combines TRBV24-1 and TRBJ2-3; the D gene cannot be named for sure. Including cysteine and phenylalanine, the CDR3 has 12 amino acids. Only the CDR3 region is kept as DNA, spanning 36 bases read in frame from base 1. The V end loses 5 bases and the J end loses 3 bases, and a stretch of 5 bases separates them. Per the germline V gene, KGHDR is the CDR1 and SFDVKD is the CDR2.